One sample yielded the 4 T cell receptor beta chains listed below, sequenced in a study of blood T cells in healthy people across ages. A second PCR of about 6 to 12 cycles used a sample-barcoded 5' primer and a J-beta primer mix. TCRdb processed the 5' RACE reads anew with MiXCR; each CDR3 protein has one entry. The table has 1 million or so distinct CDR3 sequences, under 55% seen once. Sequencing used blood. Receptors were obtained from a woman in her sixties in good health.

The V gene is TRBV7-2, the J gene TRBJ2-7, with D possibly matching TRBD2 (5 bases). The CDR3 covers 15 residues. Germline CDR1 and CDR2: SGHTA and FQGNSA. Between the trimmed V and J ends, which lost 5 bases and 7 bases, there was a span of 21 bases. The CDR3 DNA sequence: TGTGCCAGCAGCGAAGCGGCGGGCAGGTACAATGAGCAGTACTTC. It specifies CASSEAAGRYNEQYF.

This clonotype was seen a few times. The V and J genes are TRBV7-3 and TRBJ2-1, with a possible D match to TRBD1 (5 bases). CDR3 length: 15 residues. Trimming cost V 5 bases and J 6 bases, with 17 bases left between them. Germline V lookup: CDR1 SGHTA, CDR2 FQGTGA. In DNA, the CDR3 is TGTGCCAGCAGCCCAACCCAGGGTGTACGCAATGAGCAGTTCTTC. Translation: CASSPTQGVRNEQFF.

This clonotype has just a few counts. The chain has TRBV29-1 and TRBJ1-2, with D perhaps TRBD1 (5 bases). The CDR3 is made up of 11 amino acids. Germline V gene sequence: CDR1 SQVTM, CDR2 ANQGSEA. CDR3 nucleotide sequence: TGCAGTGCTAGGGACAACTATGGCTACACCTTC. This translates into CSARDNYGYTF.

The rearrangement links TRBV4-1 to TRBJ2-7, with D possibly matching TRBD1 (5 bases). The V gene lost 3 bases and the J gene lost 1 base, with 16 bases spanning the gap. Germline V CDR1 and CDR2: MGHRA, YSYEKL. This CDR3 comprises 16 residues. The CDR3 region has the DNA TGCGCCAGCAGCCACGTTTTGGGGCCTAAGTCCTACGAGCAGTACTTC. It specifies CASSHVLGPKSYEQYF.